This T cell receptor beta chain was found in a study of molecular identifiers for immune sequencing clone quantification. The V gene's germline CDR1 is SGDLS and CDR2 YYNGEE. This CDR3 has 14 amino acids. Trimming left V 4 bases short and J 5 bases short, with 16 bases between. A single record per CDR3 protein comes from TCRdb applying MiXCR to the PCR reads. This sample yields about 86,000 distinct CDR3 sequences, of which more than 20% are seen a single time; 0.7% to 0.8% belongs to the top ten. The source of this sequence is a human donor in good health. Some libraries in this study had Jurkat cell RNA spiked in. V is TRBV9 and J is TRBJ2-7, with D tentatively TRBD1 or TRBD2 (5 bases each). Material: naive CD8+ T cells from blood, with Jurkat cell RNA spiked in. Documented subset: FACS-sorted CD8+CD4-CCR7+CD45RA+ naive T cells. CDR3: CASSPSVWDDEQYF. As DNA, the CDR3 is TGTGCCAGCAGCCCCTCCGTGTGGGACGACGAGCAGTACTTC.